Below are 25 T cell receptor beta chains sequenced from a single sample in a study of blood T cell repertoires in COVID-19. Assay: immunoSEQ multiplex PCR; the TCRdb copy retains only in-frame clones and omits some. The sample records 190,000 or so clones, roughly 89% being singletons. Source material: peripheral blood. The receptors here all came from a woman under 30 who had recovered from COVID-19.

The chain carries TRBV11-3 and TRBJ1-1, with 8 bases lining up with TRBD1. Trimming removed 7 bases from V and 0 bases from J; junction bases left unmatched: 13. This CDR3 has 17 residues. Looked up from germline, CDR1 is SGHNT and CDR2 is YENEEA. The CDR3 DNA sequence: TGTGCCAGCACCATAGACCCCAGGGGGCCCCTGAACACTGAAGCTTTCTTT. Its translation is CASTIDPRGPLNTEAFF.

The chain links TRBV12-3 or TRBV12-4 to TRBJ1-1; D uncertain. The CDR3 extends over 13 amino acids. Trimming removed 8 bases from V and 3 bases from J, with 13 bases in between. CDR3 residues: CASLLLAYTEAFF. Written as DNA, the CDR3 is TGTGCCAGCCTCTTGCTAGCGTACACTGAAGCTTTCTTT.

The J gene is TRBJ1-6, the V gene TRBV14; D is ambiguous. The CDR3 has 16 residues. V shed 1 base and J shed 14 bases, with 21 bases lying between them. The germline CDR1 and CDR2 sequences are SGHDN and FVKESK. CDR3 sequence: CASSQGRLGEPETLHF. The CDR3 DNA follows: TGTGCCAGCAGCCAAGGGAGGTTGGGAGAACCCGAAACCCTCCACTTT.

The rearrangement uses TRBV2 and TRBJ1-2; 7 nucleotides match TRBD1. The V and J ends lost 5 bases and 3 bases, in that order; junction bases with no gene match: 9. Germline CDR1 and CDR2: SNHLY and FYNNEI. The CDR3 extends over 15 amino acids. The CDR3 sequence: CASSIRTGLDYGYTF. The DNA for the CDR3 is TGTGCCAGCAGTATCCGGACAGGTTTGGACTATGGCTACACCTTC.

The chain employs TRBV3-1 (or the pseudogene TRBV3-2) and TRBJ1-6, with D unclear. V was pared by 1 base and J by 7 bases, with 5 bases between. The germline V gene encodes CDR1 LGHDT and CDR2 YNNKEL (reference sequence). There are 13 residues in the CDR3. CDR3 region: CASSQARNSPLHF. The CDR3 DNA reads TGTGCCAGCAGCCAAGCGCGGAATTCACCCCTCCACTTT.

This clone was counted between two and nine times. The rearrangement uses TRBV6-2 or TRBV6-3 and TRBJ2-2; 7 positions agree with TRBD2. V shed 2 bases, J shed 3 bases, and the junction held 0 bases outside the gene matches. The CDR3 is 14 amino acids. Germline V gene lookup returns CDR1 MNHEY and CDR2 SVGEGT. The chain's CDR3 is CASSYGGDTGELFF. The CDR3 DNA follows: TGTGCCAGCAGTTACGGGGGGGACACCGGGGAGCTGTTTTTT.

V gene TRBV4-2 combines with J gene TRBJ1-2; 8 bases align to TRBD1. This CDR3 spans 14 amino acids. With 0 bases clipped from V and 4 bases from J, the junction kept 1 base outside the gene matches. CDR1 and CDR2 (germline): LGHNA, YNFKEQ. In DNA, the CDR3 is TGTGCCAGCAGCCAAGAAGGACAGGGCTATGGCTACACCTTC. Translation: CASSQEGQGYGYTF.

The gene calls are TRBV6-5 and TRBJ1-1, with D tentatively TRBD1 (5 bases). Germline V CDR1 and CDR2: MNHEY, SVGAGI. Between the trimmed V and J ends, which lost 5 bases and 2 bases, there was a span of 9 bases. The CDR3 has 13 amino acids. The CDR3: CASSIQGNTEAFF. The CDR3 nucleotides are TGTGCCAGCAGTATCCAGGGAAACACTGAAGCTTTCTTT.

This rearrangement joins TRBV7-2 to TRBJ1-1; D perhaps matches TRBD1 (6 bases). The ends were cut back, 1 base at V and 2 bases at J, with 11 bases in the middle. This CDR3 region has 15 residues. Germline values: CDR1 SGHTA, CDR2 FQGNSA. CDR3 nucleotides: TGTGCCAGCAGCTTAGTCGGGACACAAAACACTGAAGCTTTCTTT. Residues: CASSLVGTQNTEAFF.

V gene TRBV6-4 combines with J gene TRBJ2-3, with a possible D match to TRBD1 (6 bases). CDR1 and CDR2 from the germline V gene are MRHNA and SNTAGT. The CDR3 contains 13 residues. Trimming shortened V by 6 bases and J by 5 bases, and 12 bases separated the two germline ends. DNA of the CDR3: TGTGCCAGCAGGCGGACAGTGGAAGATACGCAGTATTTT. This translates into CASRRTVEDTQYF.

CDR3 bases: TGCGCCAGCAGCCAAGGTACTACTGCAGCGCCCCAGCATTTT. Encoded protein: CASSQGTTAAPQHF. The chain recombines TRBV4-3 with TRBJ1-5, with D hard to call. V lost 1 base to trimming and J lost 9 bases, with 13 bases between them. The germline gives CDR1 LGHNA, CDR2 YSLEER. The CDR3 is 14 amino acids.

The chain is built from TRBV24-1 and TRBJ2-4; no clear D gene. CDR3 size: 15 residues. Germline values: CDR1 KGHDR, CDR2 SFDVKD. V was cut by 3 bases and J by 1 base, with 9 bases left in between. The CDR3 reads CATSDSQVAKNIQYF. The CDR3 nucleotides are TGTGCCACCAGTGATAGTCAGGTCGCCAAAAACATTCAGTACTTC.

The CDR3 sequence is CAIVQDAGNTIYF. In nucleotides, the CDR3 is TGTGCCATCGTACAGGACGCTGGAAACACCATATATTTT. The chain carries TRBV10-3 and TRBJ1-3; D may be TRBD1 (5 bases). This CDR3 is built from 13 residues. Trimming took 8 bases from V and 2 from J, leaving 10 bases between them. Germline lookup yields CDR1 ENHRY and CDR2 SYGVKD.

The chain couples TRBV4-1 to TRBJ1-1; 9 positions agree with TRBD1. This CDR3 contains 15 residues. Trimming removed 5 bases from V and 6 bases from J; junction bases left unmatched: 10. In germline, CDR1 is MGHRA, CDR2 YSYEKL. The DNA for the CDR3 is TGCGCCAGCAGCTCCCCGACAGGGGGTATCTCTGAAGCTTTCTTT. Protein: CASSSPTGGISEAFF.

This clone was recorded once. This chain connects TRBV6-6 to TRBJ1-1, with TRBD1 matching 7 bases. The CDR3 is 15 amino acids. V lost 5 bases and J lost 0; bases outside the gene matches: 6. Germline CDR1 MNHNY, CDR2 SVGAGI (reference sequence). Here the CDR3 DNA reads TGTGCCAGCAGTCCGGGACAGCGAATGAACACTGAAGCTTTCTTT. Protein product: CASSPGQRMNTEAFF.

The genes are TRBV6-2 or TRBV6-3 and TRBJ1-5; no definite D call. Germline V gene lookup returns CDR1 MNHEY and CDR2 SVGEGT. The CDR3 totals 15 residues. V was pared by 5 bases and J by 1 base, with 12 bases between. CDR3 protein: CASSLGTLSNQPQHF. CDR3 DNA: TGTGCCAGCAGTCTAGGCACCTTAAGCAATCAGCCCCAGCATTTT.

The rearrangement joins TRBV15 to TRBJ2-2, with TRBD2 matching over 15 bases. V was pared by 4 bases and J by 3 bases, with 9 bases of the junction left unmatched. CDR3 length equals 19 residues. The germline V gene encodes CDR1 LNHNV and CDR2 YYDKDF (reference sequence). CDR3 sequence reads: CATSTPGLAGGPDTGELFF. The CDR3 DNA is TGTGCCACCAGCACCCCCGGACTAGCGGGAGGGCCGGACACCGGGGAGCTGTTTTTT.

The chain is built from TRBV11-1 and TRBJ2-3; D is possibly TRBD2 (7 bases). Germline V CDR1 and CDR2: SGHAT, FQDESV (reference sequence). The germline V and J ends were trimmed by 8 bases and 5 bases, with 17 bases remaining between them. This CDR3 is built from 14 residues. The CDR3 nucleotides read TGTGCCAGCCAGGGGCTAGCGGACCGAGATACGCAGTATTTT. Its protein is CASQGLADRDTQYF. Drawing the rest from reference TRBV11-1 and TRBJ2-3, the complete variable domain is EAEVAQSPRYKITEKSQAVAFWCDPISGHATLYWYRQILGQGPELLVQFQDESVVDDSQLPKDRFSAERLKGVDSTLKIQPAELGDSAMYLCASQGLADRDTQYFGPGTRLTVL.

The chain employs TRBV30 and TRBJ1-1, with D possibly TRBD1 on 6 matching bases. Trimming removed 4 bases from V and 0 bases from J, with 9 bases in between. Germline V gene sequence: CDR1 GTSNPN, CDR2 SVGIG (reference sequence). The CDR3 consists of 13 residues. CDR3 nucleotides: TGTGCCTGGACAAGGGGGATGAACACTGAAGCTTTCTTT. Protein sequence: CAWTRGMNTEAFF.

V is TRBV29-1 and J is TRBJ2-7; 7 nucleotides align to TRBD1. This CDR3 spans 13 amino acids. Looked up from germline, CDR1 is SQVTM and CDR2 is ANQGSEA. Trimming took 4 bases from V and 2 from J; bases not matched to a gene: 5. CDR3 DNA sequence: TGCAGCGTTGCTGACAGGGAACCCTACGAGCAGTACTTC. Translation gives CSVADREPYEQYF.

The chain uses TRBV7-2 and TRBJ1-2; 7 bases line up with TRBD1. The CDR3 runs to 16 residues. The junction had 9 bases not matched to a gene; V was cut back by 1 base and J by 4 bases. Germline CDR1 is SGHTA and CDR2 is FQGNSA. Here the CDR3 DNA reads TGTGCCAGCAGCTTAGGGACGGACAGGATGTCCTATGGCTACACCTTC. Translating gives CASSLGTDRMSYGYTF.

This chain uses TRBV19 with TRBJ2-1; no definite D call. The V and J ends lost 6 bases and 8 bases respectively, with 11 bases between them. The germline gives CDR1 LNHDA, CDR2 SQIVND (reference sequence). This CDR3 has 12 residues. This chain's CDR3 is CASRPDRDEQFF. The DNA of the CDR3 is TGTGCCAGTAGGCCAGACCGGGATGAGCAGTTCTTC.

V usage is TRBV3-1 (or the pseudogene TRBV3-2) and J usage is TRBJ1-5; D ambiguous. Germline V lookup: CDR1 LGHDT, CDR2 YNNKEL (reference sequence). The CDR3 totals 14 residues. Trimming took off 3 bases at V and 5 bases at J, with 11 bases between the two ends. The CDR3 DNA is TGTGCCAGCAGCCAGAACGCAGGCGATCAGCCCCAGCATTTT. Its protein is CASSQNAGDQPQHF.

The gene calls are TRBV30 and TRBJ2-3; 7 bases map to TRBD1. This CDR3 has 15 residues. The germline V gene has CDR1 GTSNPN and CDR2 SVGIG (reference sequence). J gave up 0 bases and V 0 bases, and 3 bases lay outside the gene matches. This CDR3 reads CAWSVWDRSTDTQYF. For the CDR3, the DNA is TGTGCCTGGAGTGTATGGGACAGAAGCACAGATACGCAGTATTTT.

The chain couples TRBV7-2 to TRBJ2-5; 7 nucleotides agree with TRBD1. Germline CDR1 SGHTA, CDR2 FQGNSA. The CDR3 covers 17 residues. The V gene end was trimmed by 4 bases and the J gene end by 2 bases; junction bases not matched to a gene: 13. The DNA for the CDR3 is TGTGCCAGCAGCTCTATCGGGACAGCGAAGCTTCAAGAGACCCAGTACTTC. It specifies CASSSIGTAKLQETQYF.